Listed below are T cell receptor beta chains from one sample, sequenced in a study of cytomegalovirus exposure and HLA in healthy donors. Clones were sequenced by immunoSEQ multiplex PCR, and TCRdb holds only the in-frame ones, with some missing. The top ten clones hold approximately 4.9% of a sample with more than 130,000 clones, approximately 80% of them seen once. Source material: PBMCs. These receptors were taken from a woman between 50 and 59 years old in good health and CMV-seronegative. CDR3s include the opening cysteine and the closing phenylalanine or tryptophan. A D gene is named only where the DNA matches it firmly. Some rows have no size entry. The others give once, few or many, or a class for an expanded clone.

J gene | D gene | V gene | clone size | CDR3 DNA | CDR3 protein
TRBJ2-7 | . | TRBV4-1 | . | TGCGCCAGCAGACACGTCGGGGGTTCCTACGAGCAGTACTTC | CASRHVGGSYEQYF
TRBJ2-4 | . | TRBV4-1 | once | TGCGCCAGCAGCCAACCAGGGGGGACAAACATTCAGTACTTC | CASSQPGGTNIQYF
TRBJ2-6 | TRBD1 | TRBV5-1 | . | TGCGCCAGCAGTTCCTCAGGGGGTGGCTCTGGGGCCAACGTCCTGACTTTC | CASSSSGGGSGANVLTF
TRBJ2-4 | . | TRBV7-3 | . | TGTGCCAGCAGCCCATCGGGTCTTCAAAACATTCAGTACTTC | CASSPSGLQNIQYF
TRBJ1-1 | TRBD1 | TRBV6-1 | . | TGTGCCAGCAGTGTCGGGACAGGGGGGTACACTGAAGCTTTCTTT | CASSVGTGGYTEAFF
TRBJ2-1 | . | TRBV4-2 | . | TGTGCCAGCAGCCAAGAGAGGAACTACAATGAGCAGTTCTTC | CASSQERNYNEQFF
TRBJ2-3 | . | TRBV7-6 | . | TGTGCCAGCACCCAAAGGGGGGGGACAGATACGCAGTATTTT | CASTQRGGTDTQYF
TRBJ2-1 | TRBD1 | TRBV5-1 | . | TGCGCCAGCAGCTCCGACAGGGCGCCCTACAATGAGCAGTTCTTC | CASSSDRAPYNEQFF
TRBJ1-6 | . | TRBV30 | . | TGTGCCTGGAGTGGAGCAGGGGTTGACTATAATTCACCCCTCCACTTT | CAWSGAGVDYNSPLHF
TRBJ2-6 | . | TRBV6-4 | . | TGTGCCAGCAGTGACAGACAGACTGGGGCCAACGTCCTGACTTTC | CASSDRQTGANVLTF
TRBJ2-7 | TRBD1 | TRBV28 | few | TGTGCCAGCAGCCCTGGGGACAGTTTTTACGAGCAGTACTTC | CASSPGDSFYEQYF
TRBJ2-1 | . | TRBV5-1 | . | TGCGCCAGCAGCTTAGGCAGGGACAATGAGCAGTTCTTC | CASSLGRDNEQFF
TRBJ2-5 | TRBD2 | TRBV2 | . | TGTGCCAGCAATGCACTAGCGGGGGAAGAGACCCAGTACTTC | CASNALAGEETQYF
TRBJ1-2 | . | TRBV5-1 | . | TGCGCCAGCAGCGGGGGCCTCTTCTATGGCTACACCTTC | CASSGGLFYGYTF
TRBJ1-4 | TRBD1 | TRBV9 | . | TGTGCCAGCTCTAGGACAGGGAATGAAAAACTGTTTTTT | CASSRTGNEKLFF
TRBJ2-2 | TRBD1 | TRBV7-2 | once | TGTGCCAGCAGCTTAGGGCAGGGGGAGACCGGGGAGCTGTTTTTT | CASSLGQGETGELFF
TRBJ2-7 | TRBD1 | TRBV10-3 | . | TGTGCCATCAGTGAGTCGGGACAGGGAGTCTACGAGCAGTACTTC | CAISESGQGVYEQYF
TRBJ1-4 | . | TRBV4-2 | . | TGTGCCAGCAGCCAAGGGCAGTGTAATCTGTTTTTT | CASSQGQCNLFF
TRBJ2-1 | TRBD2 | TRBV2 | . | TGTGCCAGCAGGAAGCGGGGGGGGACTTACAATGAGCAGTTCTTC | CASRKRGGTYNEQFF
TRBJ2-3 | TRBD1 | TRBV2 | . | TGTGCCAGCAGTGAAGGGCAGGGGGCCGCGGATACGCAGTATTTT | CASSEGQGAADTQYF
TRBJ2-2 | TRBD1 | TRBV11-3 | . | TGTGCCAGCAGCTCCGGGACAGGGGCCGGGGAGCTGTTTTTT | CASSSGTGAGELFF
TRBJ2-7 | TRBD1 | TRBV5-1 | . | TGCGCCAGCAGCAATGGACAGGGGGGCTCGGACGAGCAGTACTTC | CASSNGQGGSDEQYF
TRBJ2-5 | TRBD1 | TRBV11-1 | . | TGTGCCAGCAGCTTAGGGACAGGGGTGGAGGAGACCCAGTACTTC | CASSLGTGVEETQYF
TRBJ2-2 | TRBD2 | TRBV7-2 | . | TGTGCCAGCAGCTTGAGCGGGGTGAACACCGGGGAGCTGTTTTTT | CASSLSGVNTGELFF
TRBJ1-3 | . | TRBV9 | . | TGTGCCAGCAGCGTAGCCGGAGGGATAGGAAACACCATATATTTT | CASSVAGGIGNTIYF
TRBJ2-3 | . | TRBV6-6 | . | TGTGCCAGCAGTTACTCGATGCACGGGTACACAGATACGCAGTATTTT | CASSYSMHGYTDTQYF
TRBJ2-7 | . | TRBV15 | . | TGTGCCACCAGCAGAGATCCAGGGTTTTTCTTCCCGTACGAGCAGTACTTC | CATSRDPGFFFPYEQYF
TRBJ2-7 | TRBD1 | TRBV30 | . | TGTGCCTGGAGTGTAGGGACAGGATTAAGCTCCTACGAGCAGTACTTC | CAWSVGTGLSSYEQYF
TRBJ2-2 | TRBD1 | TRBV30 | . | TGTGCCGGCAGGGGGTTGGTGGGTTCCGGGGAGCTGTTTTTT | CAGRGLVGSGELFF
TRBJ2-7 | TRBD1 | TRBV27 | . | TGTGCCAGCAGGCCGGGACAGGGGCCCTCCGAGCAGTACTTC | CASRPGQGPSEQYF
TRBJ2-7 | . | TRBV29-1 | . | TGCAGCGTTGAAGATCCGTCCTACGAGCAGTACTTC | CSVEDPSYEQYF
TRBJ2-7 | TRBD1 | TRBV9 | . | TGTGCCAGCAGCGTAGAGGACAGGGACAACGAGCAGTACTTC | CASSVEDRDNEQYF
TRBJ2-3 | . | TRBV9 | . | TGTGCCAGCAGCGTAGTAAGCGGCCCCCCGGGTACGCAGTATTTT | CASSVVSGPPGTQYF
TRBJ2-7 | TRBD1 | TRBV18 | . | TGTGCCAGCTCACCCACAGGGGCAACCCCTTCCTACGAGCAGTACTTC | CASSPTGATPSYEQYF
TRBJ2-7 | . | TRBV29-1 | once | TGCAGCGTTGCAGGGATTCTCTCCTACGAGCAGTACTTC | CSVAGILSYEQYF
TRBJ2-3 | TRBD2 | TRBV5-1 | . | TGCGCCAGCAGCTTTGGCGGGGGGGCCGTAGATACGCAGTATTTT | CASSFGGGAVDTQYF
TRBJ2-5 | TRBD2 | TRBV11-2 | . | TGTGCCAGCAGTTCCGGGACTAGCGGATTTCAAGAGACCCAGTACTTC | CASSSGTSGFQETQYF
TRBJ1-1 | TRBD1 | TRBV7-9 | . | TGTGCCAGCAGTCTCCCGGGACAGGTCGTTTGGCGGGCTTTCTTT | CASSLPGQVVWRAFF
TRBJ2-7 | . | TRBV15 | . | TGTGCCACCAGCAGAGATCAGTACATCGACAGCGCCTACGAGCAGTACTTC | CATSRDQYIDSAYEQYF
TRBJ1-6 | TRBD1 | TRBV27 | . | TGTGCCAGCAGTTTAAGGGGGCAGGATAATTCACCCCTCCACTTT | CASSLRGQDNSPLHF
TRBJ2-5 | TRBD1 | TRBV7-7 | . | TGTGCTAGCAGCCCGACAGGGGAGGTTTCAGAGACCCAGTACTTC | CASSPTGEVSETQYF
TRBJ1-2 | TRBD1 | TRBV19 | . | TGTGCCAGTAGTATTAACAGGGGAGATGGCTACACCTTC | CASSINRGDGYTF
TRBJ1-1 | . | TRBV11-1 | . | TGTGCCAGCAGTCCACAGGGTTCTGAAGCTTTCTTT | CASSPQGSEAFF
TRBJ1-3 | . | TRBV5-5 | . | TGTGCCAGCAGCCCTTGGCCGCGGGGCCCCTCTGGAAACACCATATATTTT | CASSPWPRGPSGNTIYF
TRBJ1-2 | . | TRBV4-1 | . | TGCGCCAGCAGCCAAGCAAGTATTGGGGCGGCTACATATGGCTACACCTTC | CASSQASIGAATYGYTF
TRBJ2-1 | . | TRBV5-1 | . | TGCGCCAGCAGCTTGATGTACACGCCTAGCAATGAGCAGTTCTTC | CASSLMYTPSNEQFF
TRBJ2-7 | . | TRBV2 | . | TGTGCCAGCAAAATATCCTCCTACGAGCAGTACTTC | CASKISSYEQYF
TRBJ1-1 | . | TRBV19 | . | TGTGCCAGTAGTATGAGTGGGAGCCCCGGGAGGAACACTGAAGCTTTCTTT | CASSMSGSPGRNTEAFF
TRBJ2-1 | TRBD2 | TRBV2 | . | TGTGCCAGCAGTGAACTCTCTAGCGGGGGTTACAATGAGCAGTTCTTC | CASSELSSGGYNEQFF
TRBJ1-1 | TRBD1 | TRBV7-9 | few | TGTGCCAGCAGCTTAGGTTCCAGGGGGCCGGTCGCTGAAGCTTTCTTT | CASSLGSRGPVAEAFF
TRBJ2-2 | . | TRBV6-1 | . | TGTGCCAGCAGAATAGACAGGACTGGGGAGCTGTTTTTT | CASRIDRTGELFF